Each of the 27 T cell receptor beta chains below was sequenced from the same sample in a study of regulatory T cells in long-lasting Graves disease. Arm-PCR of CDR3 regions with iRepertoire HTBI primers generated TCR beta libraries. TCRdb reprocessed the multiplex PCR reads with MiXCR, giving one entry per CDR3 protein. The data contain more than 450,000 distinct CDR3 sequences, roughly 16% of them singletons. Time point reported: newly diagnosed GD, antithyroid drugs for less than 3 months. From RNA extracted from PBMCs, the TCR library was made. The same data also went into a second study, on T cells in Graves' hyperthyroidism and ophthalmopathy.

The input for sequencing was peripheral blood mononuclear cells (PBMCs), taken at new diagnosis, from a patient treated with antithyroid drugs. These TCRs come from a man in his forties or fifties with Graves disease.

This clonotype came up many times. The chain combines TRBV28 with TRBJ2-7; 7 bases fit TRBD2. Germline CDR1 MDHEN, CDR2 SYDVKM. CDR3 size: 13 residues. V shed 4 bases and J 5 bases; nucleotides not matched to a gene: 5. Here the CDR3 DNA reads TGTGCCAGCAGTTCTCCGGGACTAAACGAGCAGTACTTC. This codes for CASSSPGLNEQYF.

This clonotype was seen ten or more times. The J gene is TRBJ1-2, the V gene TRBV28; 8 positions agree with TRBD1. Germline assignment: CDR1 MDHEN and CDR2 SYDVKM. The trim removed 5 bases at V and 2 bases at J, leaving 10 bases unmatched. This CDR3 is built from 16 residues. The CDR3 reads CASSPAGTGLNYGYTF. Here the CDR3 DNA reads TGTGCCAGCAGTCCCGCCGGGACAGGCTTGAACTATGGCTACACCTTC.

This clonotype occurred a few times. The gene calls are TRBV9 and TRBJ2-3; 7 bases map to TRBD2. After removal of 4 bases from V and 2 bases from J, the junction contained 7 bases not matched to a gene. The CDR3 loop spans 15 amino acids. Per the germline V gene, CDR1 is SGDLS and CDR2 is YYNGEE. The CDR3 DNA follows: TGTGCCAGCAGCTCCAGCGGGGTGCCCACAGATACGCAGTATTTT. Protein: CASSSSGVPTDTQYF.

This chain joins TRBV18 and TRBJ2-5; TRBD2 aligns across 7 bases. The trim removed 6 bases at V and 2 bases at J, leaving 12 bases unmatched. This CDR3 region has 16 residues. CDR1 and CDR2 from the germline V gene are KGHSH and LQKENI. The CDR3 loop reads CASSRLARGWQETQYF. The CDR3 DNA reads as TGTGCCAGCTCGCGACTAGCCCGAGGTTGGCAAGAGACCCAGTACTTC. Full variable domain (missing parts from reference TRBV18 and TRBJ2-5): NAGVMQNPRHLVRRRGQEARLRCSPMKGHSHVYWYRQLPEEGLKFMVYLQKENIIDESGMPKERFSAEFPKEGPSILRIQQVVRGDSAAYFCASSRLARGWQETQYFGPGTRLLVL.

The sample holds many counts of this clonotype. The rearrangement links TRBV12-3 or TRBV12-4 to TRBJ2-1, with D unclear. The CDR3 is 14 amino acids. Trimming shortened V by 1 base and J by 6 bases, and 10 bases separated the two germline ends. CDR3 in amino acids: CASSLVPPPNEQFF. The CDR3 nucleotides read TGTGCCAGCAGTTTAGTCCCTCCACCCAATGAGCAGTTCTTC.

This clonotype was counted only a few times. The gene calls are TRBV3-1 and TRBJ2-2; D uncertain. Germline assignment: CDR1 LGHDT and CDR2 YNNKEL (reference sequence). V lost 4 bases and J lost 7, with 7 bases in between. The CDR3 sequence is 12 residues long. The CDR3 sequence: CASSRTYGELFF. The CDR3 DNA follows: TGTGCCAGCAGCCGGACGTACGGGGAGCTGTTTTTT.

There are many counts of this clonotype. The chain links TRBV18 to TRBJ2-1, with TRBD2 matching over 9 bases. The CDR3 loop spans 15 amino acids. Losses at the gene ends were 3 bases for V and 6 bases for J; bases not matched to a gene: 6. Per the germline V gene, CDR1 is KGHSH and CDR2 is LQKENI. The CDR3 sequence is CASSPVAGDVNEQFF. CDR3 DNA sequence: TGTGCCAGCTCACCGGTAGCGGGAGACGTCAATGAGCAGTTCTTC.

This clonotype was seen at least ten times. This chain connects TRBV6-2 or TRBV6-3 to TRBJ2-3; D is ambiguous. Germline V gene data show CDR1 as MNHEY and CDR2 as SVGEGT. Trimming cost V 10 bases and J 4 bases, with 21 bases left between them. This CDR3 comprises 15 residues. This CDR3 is CATTDTASASDTQYF. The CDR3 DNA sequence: TGTGCCACGACCGACACCGCAAGTGCTTCAGATACGCAGTATTTT.

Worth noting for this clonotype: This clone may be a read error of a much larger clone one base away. The CDR3 region is CASSYESSGSRFYNEKFF. DNA of the CDR3: TGTGCCAGCAGTTACGAGAGTAGCGGGAGTAGGTTCTACAATGAGAAGTTCTTC. The chain couples TRBV6-5 to TRBJ2-1; 9 nucleotides align to TRBD2. Germline V gives CDR1 MNHEY, CDR2 SVGAGI. The length of the CDR3 is 18 residues.

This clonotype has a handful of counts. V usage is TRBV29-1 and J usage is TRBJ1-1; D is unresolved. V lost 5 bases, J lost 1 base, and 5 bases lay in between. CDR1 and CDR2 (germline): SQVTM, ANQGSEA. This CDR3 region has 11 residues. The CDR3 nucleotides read TGCAGCGTTCTGAAGAACACTGAAGCTTTCTTT. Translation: CSVLKNTEAFF.

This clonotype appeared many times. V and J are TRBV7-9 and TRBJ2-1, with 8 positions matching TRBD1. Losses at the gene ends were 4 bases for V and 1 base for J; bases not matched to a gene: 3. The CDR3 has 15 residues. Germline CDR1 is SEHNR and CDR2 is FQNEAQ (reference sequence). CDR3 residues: CASSSDRESYNEQFF. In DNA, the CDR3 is TGTGCCAGCAGCTCGGACAGGGAGTCCTACAATGAGCAGTTCTTC.

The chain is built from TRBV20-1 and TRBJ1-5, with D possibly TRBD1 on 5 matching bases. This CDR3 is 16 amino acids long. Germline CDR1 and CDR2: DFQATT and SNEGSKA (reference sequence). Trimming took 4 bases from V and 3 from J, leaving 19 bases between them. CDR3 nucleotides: TGCAGTGCTAACTCCCCCGGGAGGGGCGTCAATCAGCCCCAGCATTTT. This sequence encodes CSANSPGRGVNQPQHF.

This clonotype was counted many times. CDR3 sequence: CASSSGTGGNQPQHF. CDR3 nucleotides: TGTGCCAGCAGTTCCGGGACAGGGGGGAATCAGCCCCAGCATTTT. V gene TRBV2 combines with J gene TRBJ1-5; TRBD1 matches at 11 bases. CDR1 is SNHLY and CDR2 is FYNNEI in the germline V gene. This CDR3 comprises 15 residues. With V trimmed by 5 bases and J by 4 bases, 4 bases remained unmatched.

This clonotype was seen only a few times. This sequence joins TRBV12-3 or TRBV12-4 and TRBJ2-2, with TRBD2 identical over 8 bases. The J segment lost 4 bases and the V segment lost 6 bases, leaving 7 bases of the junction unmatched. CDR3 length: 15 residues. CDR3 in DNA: TGTGCCAGCAGCCCATTTGCGGGGGGCACCGGGGAGCTGTTTTTT. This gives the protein CASSPFAGGTGELFF.

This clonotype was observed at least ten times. CDR3: CASSSVLAGSTDTQYF. In DNA form, the CDR3 reads TGCGCCAGCAGCTCGGTACTAGCGGGGAGCACAGATACGCAGTATTTT. The V call is TRBV5-1, the J call TRBJ2-3; 10 bases are shared with TRBD2. V dropped 3 bases and J dropped 0; count of bases not matched to a gene: 4. From germline, CDR1 is SGHRS and CDR2 YFSETQ. CDR3 size: 16 residues.

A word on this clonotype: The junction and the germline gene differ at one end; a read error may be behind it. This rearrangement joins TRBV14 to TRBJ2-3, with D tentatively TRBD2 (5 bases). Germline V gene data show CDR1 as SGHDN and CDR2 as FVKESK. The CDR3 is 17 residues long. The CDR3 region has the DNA TGTGCCAACAGCCACAGAGGGTTCGGTCCAGGCGGAGATACGCAGTATTTT. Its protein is CANSHRGFGPGGDTQYF.

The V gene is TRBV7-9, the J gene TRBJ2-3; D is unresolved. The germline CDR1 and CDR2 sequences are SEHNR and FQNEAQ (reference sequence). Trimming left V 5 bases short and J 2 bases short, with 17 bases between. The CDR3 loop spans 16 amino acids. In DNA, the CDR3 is TGTGCCAGCAGCCCAGGATGGCAGAGTTACACAGATACGCAGTATTTT. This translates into CASSPGWQSYTDTQYF.

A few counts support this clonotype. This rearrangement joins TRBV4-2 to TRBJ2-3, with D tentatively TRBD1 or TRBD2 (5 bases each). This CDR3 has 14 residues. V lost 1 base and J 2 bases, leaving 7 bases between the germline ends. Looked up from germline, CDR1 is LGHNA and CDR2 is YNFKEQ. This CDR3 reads CASSQVGVTDTQYF. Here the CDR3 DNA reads TGTGCCAGCAGCCAAGTGGGGGTCACAGATACGCAGTATTTT.

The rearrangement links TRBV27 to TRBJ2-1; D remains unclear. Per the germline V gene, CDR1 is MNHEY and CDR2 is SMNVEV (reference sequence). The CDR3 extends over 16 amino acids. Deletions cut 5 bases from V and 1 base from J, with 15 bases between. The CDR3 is CASSPRGARSYNEQFF. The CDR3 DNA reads TGTGCCAGCAGTCCGAGAGGAGCTAGGTCCTACAATGAGCAGTTCTTC.

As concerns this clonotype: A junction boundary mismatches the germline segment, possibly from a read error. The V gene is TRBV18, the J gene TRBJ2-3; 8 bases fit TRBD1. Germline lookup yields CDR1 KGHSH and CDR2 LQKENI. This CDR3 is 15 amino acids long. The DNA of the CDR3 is TGTGCCAGCTCCCAAGGGACAGGCAGCACAGATACGCAGTGTTTT. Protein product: CASSQGTGSTDTQCF.

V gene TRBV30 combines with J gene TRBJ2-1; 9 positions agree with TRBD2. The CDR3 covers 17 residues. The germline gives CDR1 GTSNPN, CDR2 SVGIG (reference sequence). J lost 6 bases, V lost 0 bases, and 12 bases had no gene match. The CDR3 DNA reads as TGTGCCTGGAGTGTAATGAGGGTAGCGGGAGATTTCAATGAGCAGTTCTTC. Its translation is CAWSVMRVAGDFNEQFF.

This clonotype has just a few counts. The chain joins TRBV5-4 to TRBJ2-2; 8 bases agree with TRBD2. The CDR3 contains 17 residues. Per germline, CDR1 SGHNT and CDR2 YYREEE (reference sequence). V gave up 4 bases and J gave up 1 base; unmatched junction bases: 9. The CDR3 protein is CASSPPEAGGNTGELFF. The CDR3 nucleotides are TGTGCCAGCAGCCCCCCCGAGGCGGGAGGGAACACCGGGGAGCTGTTTTTT.

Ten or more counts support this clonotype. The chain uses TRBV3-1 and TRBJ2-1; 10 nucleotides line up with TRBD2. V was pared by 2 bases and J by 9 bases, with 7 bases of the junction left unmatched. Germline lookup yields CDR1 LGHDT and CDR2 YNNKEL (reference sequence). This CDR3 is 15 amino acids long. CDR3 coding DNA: TGTGCCAGCAGCCAAAGAGCGGGAGGGCCGAGTGAGCAGTTCTTC. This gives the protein CASSQRAGGPSEQFF.

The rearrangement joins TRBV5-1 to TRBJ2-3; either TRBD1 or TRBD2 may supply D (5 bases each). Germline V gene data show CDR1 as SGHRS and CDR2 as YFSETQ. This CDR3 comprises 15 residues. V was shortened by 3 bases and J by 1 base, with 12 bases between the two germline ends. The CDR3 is CASSWDRTGTDTQYF. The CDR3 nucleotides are TGCGCCAGCAGCTGGGACCGGACGGGCACAGATACGCAGTATTTT.

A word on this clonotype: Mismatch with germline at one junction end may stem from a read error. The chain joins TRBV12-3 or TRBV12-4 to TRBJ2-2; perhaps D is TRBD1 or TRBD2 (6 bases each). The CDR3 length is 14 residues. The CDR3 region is CASSLTGNTGGLFF. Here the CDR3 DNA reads TGTGCCAGCAGTTTAACAGGGAACACCGGGGGGCTGTTTTTT.

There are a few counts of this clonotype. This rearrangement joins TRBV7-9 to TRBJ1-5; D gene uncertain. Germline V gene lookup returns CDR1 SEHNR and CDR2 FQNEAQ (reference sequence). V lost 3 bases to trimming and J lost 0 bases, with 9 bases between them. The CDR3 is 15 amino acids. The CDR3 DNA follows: TGTGCCAGCAGCTTCATGGGTAATAGCAATCAGCCCCAGCATTTT. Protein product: CASSFMGNSNQPQHF. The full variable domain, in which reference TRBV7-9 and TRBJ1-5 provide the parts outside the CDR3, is DTGVSQNPRHKITKRGQNVTFRCDPISEHNRLYWYRQTLGQGPEFLTYFQNEAQLEKSRLLSDRFSAERPKGSFSTLEIQRTEQGDSAMYLCASSFMGNSNQPQHFGDGTRLSIL.

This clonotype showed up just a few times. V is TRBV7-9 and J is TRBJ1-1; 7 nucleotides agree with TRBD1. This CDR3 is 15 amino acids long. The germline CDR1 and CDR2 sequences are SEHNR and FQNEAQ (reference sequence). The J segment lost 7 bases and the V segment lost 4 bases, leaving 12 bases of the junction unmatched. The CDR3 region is CASSWNTGTEFEAFF. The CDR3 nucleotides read TGTGCCAGCAGCTGGAATACCGGGACAGAATTTGAAGCTTTCTTT.